This T cell receptor (beta chain) appears in the sequencing data of a study of T cell responses to AZD1222 COVID-19 vaccine (dated by TCRdb to the early 2020s). Regarding the research as a whole: AZD1222 recipients whose second dose came at about 4 weeks and those whose second dose came at about 12 weeks were combined into one group, since spike-specific TCR depth and breadth did not differ between the two schedules. Enrollment into the trials was organized by age into subgroups of 18-55, 56-69 and 70-plus years, and those subgroups contained 148, 28 and 57 TCR-sequenced participants, respectively. A total of over 230 trial participants underwent TCR sequencing, of whom roughly 210 had received two doses of AZD1222 and around 25 had received two doses of the MenACWY control vaccine. Points the paper makes about the study in general: The vaccine-associated CD4 TCRs covered the entire spike protein, and the dominant responses fell in regions 160-218 and 743-854. Most participants were white British and females outnumbered males, and the authors suggested that clonal diversity may have been underestimated. The 56-69-year group was small, and its depth increase did not reach significance, likely because of low power. Spike-specific TCR breadth and depth rose significantly after two AZD1222 doses compared with day 0 and with MenACWY recipients. Nearly half of unique spike-specific TCRs reportedly recognized epitopes outside regions mutated in the B.1.351 and B.1.1.7 variants. Conclusions about previously exposed vaccinees were limited because only six AZD1222 recipients were SARS-CoV-2 seropositive at baseline. No day 14 peak-response samples were available, so repertoires were characterized only after the peak T cell response.

The time point label of this sample denotes: baseline before first vaccination. Vaccinee samples came from UK trials COV001 and COV002, including a single-blind randomized controlled phase 2/3 trial of AZD1222 (ChAdOx1 nCoV-19) in healthy adults. For TCRbeta chain sequencing, PBMC samples were collected from trial participants at day 0 and at day 28 after the second dose. The CDR3 regions of human TCRbeta chains were subjected to immunosequencing. The original pipeline was this. Repertoire TCRs were checked for matches against a reference library of SARS-CoV-2-specific TCRs that had been generated using the MIRA antigen-specificity platform. Breadth meant the fraction of unique TCRs that were SARS-CoV-2-associated, whereas depth meant the fraction of total T cells that were SARS-CoV-2-associated. Using the MIRA data, every spike-specific TCR was mapped to the spike region that the TCR reacted to and assigned to either a CD4 or a CD8 class. Log10-transformed breadth and depth values were compared by one-way ANOVA with Sidak's multiple comparisons tests. TCRdb took over this immuneACCESS table, retaining in-frame rearrangements with V and J assigned. Such tables are incomplete; in checked studies, under half of the missing clones stem from an unresolved V gene, and the remainder is unexplained. That table supplies the V and J calls and clone size; D and trimming were determined from the DNA. The sample table contains around 94,000 clones; only one count was recorded for roughly 86% of them. The top ten clonotypes cover more than 4.5% of the sample.

V is cut by 7 bases and J by 8 bases, and the space between the germline ends is 9 bases. The CDR3 holds 11 amino acids from the cysteine to the phenylalanine. This entry keeps only the CDR3 DNA: 33 bases, framed from base 1. Reading the germline V gene gives CDR1 MNHEY and CDR2 SVGAGI. Turning to this clone: Its binding antigen is unknown. Base quality data are lacking; no much larger clone is found one base away.

The specimen was peripheral blood, collected on day 0 of AZD1222 vaccination. The source of this sequence is an adult in good health. The V and J segments used are TRBV6-5 and TRBJ2-1; TRBD1 could be the D gene, as 6 bases match. Here is the DNA: TGTGCCAGCACCCCAGGGGATGAGCAGTTCTTC. Translated, this is CASTPGDEQFF.